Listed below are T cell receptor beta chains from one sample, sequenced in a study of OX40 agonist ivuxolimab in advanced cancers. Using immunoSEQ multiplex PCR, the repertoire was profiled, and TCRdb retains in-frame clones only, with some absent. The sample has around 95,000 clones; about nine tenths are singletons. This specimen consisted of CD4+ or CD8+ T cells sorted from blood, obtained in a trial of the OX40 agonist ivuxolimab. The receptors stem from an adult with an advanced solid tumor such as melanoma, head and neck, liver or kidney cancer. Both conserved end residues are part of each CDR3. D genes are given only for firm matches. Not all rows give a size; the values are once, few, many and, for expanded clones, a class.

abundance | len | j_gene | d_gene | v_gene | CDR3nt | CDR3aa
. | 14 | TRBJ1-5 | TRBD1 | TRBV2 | TGTGCCAGCAGTGACCAGGGACAGGGTCAGCCCCAGCATTTT | CASSDQGQGQPQHF
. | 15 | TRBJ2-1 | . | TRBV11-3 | TGTGCCAGCAGCTTAGGGGTTGCGGGGAACAATGAGCAGTTCTTC | CASSLGVAGNNEQFF
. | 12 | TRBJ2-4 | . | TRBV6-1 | TGTGCCAGCAGTGAAGCTGGGAACATTCAGTACTTC | CASSEAGNIQYF
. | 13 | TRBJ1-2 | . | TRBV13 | TGTGCCAGCAGCTGGAAGGGGGTTGGTGGCTACACCTTC | CASSWKGVGGYTF
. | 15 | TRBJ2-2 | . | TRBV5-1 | TGCGCCAGCAGCTTGGCTGCTCTAGGGGCCGGGGAGCTGTTTTTT | CASSLAALGAGELFF
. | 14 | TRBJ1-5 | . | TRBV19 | TGTGCCAGTCTCGTGGGTATCGGCAATCAGCCCCAGCATTTT | CASLVGIGNQPQHF
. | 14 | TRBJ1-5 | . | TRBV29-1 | TGCAGCGTCCAAGGGGGTAGCAGCAATCAGCCCCAGCATTTT | CSVQGGSSNQPQHF
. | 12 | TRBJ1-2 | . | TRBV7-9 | TGTGCCAGCAGCTTAGACCTGGGTGGCTACACCTTC | CASSLDLGGYTF
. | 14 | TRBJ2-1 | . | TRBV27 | TGTGCCAGCAGGAGCTGGGGGGGCGCCGATGAGCAGTTCTTC | CASRSWGGADEQFF
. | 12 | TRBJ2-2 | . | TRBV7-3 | TGTGCCAGCAGCACATACACCGGGGAGCTGTTTTTT | CASSTYTGELFF
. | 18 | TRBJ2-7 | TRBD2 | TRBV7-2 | TGTGCCAGCAGCTCAGCCATAACTAGCGGGAGGGCCACGTACGAGCAGTACTTC | CASSSAITSGRATYEQYF
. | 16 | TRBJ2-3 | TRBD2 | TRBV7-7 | TGTGCCAGCAGCCCGGGACTAGCGGGAAGCACAGATACGCAGTATTTT | CASSPGLAGSTDTQYF
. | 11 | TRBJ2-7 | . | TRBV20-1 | TGCAGTGCTAGAAATGGAGGCGAGCAGTACTTC | CSARNGGEQYF
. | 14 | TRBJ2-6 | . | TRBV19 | TGTGCCTGCGACAGTTTCTCTGGGGCCAACGTCCTGACTTTC | CACDSFSGANVLTF
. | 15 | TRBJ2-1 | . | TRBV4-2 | TGTGCCAGCAGCCAAGATTCGGGGTTTTACAATGAGCAGTTCTTC | CASSQDSGFYNEQFF
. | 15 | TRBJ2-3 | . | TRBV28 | TGTGCCAGCAGACTCCCAGGGCCCAACACAGATACGCAGTATTTT | CASRLPGPNTDTQYF
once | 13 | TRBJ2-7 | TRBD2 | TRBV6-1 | TGTGCCAGCGTAGCGGGGGCCCCTTTCGAGCAGTACTTC | CASVAGAPFEQYF
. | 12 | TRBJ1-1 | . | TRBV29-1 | TGCAGCGGGATGGACAGAGACACTGAAGCTTTCTTT | CSGMDRDTEAFF
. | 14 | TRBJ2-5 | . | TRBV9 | TGTGCCAGCAGCGTGGGACGGGACCAAGAGACCCAGTACTTC | CASSVGRDQETQYF
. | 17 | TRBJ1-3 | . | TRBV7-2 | TGTGCCAGCAGCTTAGCGGTCACGAGTTCTGGCGGAAACACCATATATTTT | CASSLAVTSSGGNTIYF
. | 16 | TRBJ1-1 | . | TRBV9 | TGTGCCAGCAGCGTAGAGGCATCGGGGGCGCGAACTGAAGCTTTCTTT | CASSVEASGARTEAFF
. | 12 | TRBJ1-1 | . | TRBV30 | TGTGCCTGGAGGTCTGGTGTCACTGAAGCTTTCTTT | CAWRSGVTEAFF
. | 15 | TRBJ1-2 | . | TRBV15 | TGTGCCACCAGCACCACCTACGTTGACTTCTATGGCTACACCTTC | CATSTTYVDFYGYTF
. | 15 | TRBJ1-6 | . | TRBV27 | TGTGCCAGCAGTATTCAGGGATGGGGAGATTCACCCCTCCACTTT | CASSIQGWGDSPLHF
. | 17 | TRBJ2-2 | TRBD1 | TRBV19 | TGTGCCAGTAGTACCCTACGGACAGGACCCAACACCGGGGAGCTGTTTTTT | CASSTLRTGPNTGELFF
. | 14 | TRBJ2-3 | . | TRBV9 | TGTGCCAGCAGCGCACTGGGGGTAACAGATACGCAGTATTTT | CASSALGVTDTQYF
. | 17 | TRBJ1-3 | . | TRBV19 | TGTGCCAGTAGCCGTTACCCGGGCCAGCTTCTAGGAAACACCATATATTTT | CASSRYPGQLLGNTIYF
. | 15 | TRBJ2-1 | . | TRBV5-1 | TGCGCCAGCAGCTTGATAGGGAGCTCCTACAATGAGCAGTTCTTC | CASSLIGSSYNEQFF
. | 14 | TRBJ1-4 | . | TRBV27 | TGTGCCAGCATCCCCCACGGGGGTAATGAAAAACTGTTTTTT | CASIPHGGNEKLFF
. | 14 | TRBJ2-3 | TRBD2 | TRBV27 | TGTGCCAGCAGCGGGAGGATGGGCACAGATACGCAGTATTTT | CASSGRMGTDTQYF
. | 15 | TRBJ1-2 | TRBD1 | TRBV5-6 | TGTGCCAGCAGCTCCCCGGGACAGGGGGCGTTAGACTACACCTTC | CASSSPGQGALDYTF
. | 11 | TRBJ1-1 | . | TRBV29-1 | TGCAGCGTTAGGGGGAACACTGAAGCTTTCTTT | CSVRGNTEAFF
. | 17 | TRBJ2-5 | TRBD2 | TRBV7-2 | TGTGCCAGCAGCTTAACCAAACTATCCACTAGCGACGAGACCCAGTACTTC | CASSLTKLSTSDETQYF
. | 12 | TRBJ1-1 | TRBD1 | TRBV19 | TGTGCCAGTAGTTCAGACAGGGGGCAGGCTTTCTTT | CASSSDRGQAFF
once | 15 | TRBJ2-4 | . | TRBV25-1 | TGTGCCAGCAGTGGGCGACAGGACCCCAAAAACATTCAGTACTTC | CASSGRQDPKNIQYF
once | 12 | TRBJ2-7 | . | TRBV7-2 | TGTGCCAGCAGCACCGGGACCTACGAGCAGTACTTC | CASSTGTYEQYF
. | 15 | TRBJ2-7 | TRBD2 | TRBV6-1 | TGTGCCAGCAGTGAAGCCGGGACTAGCGGGTACGAGCAGTACTTC | CASSEAGTSGYEQYF
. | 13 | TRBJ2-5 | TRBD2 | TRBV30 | TGTGCCAGGTCGTGGGGGGGCCAAGAGACCCAGTACTTC | CARSWGGQETQYF
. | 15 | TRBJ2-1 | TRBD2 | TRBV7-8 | TGTGCCAGCAGCTTAGTAGCGGGAGGGTACAATGAGCAGTTCTTC | CASSLVAGGYNEQFF
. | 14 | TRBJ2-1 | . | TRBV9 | TGTGCCAGCAGCGTAACGGGTTCCTACAATGAGCAGTTCTTC | CASSVTGSYNEQFF
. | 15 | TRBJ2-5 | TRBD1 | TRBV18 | TGTGCCAGCTCACGGATACAGGGGTTAGGAGAGACCCAGTACTTC | CASSRIQGLGETQYF
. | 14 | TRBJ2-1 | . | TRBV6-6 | TGTGCCAGCAGTACTCGGGACTCCTACAATGAGCAGTTCTTC | CASSTRDSYNEQFF
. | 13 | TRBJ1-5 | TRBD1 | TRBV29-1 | TGCAGCGTTGAGATCCAGGGGGGTCAGCCCCAGCATTTT | CSVEIQGGQPQHF
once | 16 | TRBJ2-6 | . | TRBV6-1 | TGTGCCAGCAGTGAGCAGGGGTGGAATGGGGCCAACGTCCTGACTTTC | CASSEQGWNGANVLTF
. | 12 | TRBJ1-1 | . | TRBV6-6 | TGTGCCAGCAGTGGGGACGCGAATGAAGCTTTCTTT | CASSGDANEAFF
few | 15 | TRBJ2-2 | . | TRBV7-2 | TGTGCCAGCAGCTTAGGCAGGGCCGGCACCGGGGAGCTGTTTTTT | CASSLGRAGTGELFF
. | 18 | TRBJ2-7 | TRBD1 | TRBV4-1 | TGCGCCAGCAGCCGACACCGGACAGGGGGTAAACGGTCCTACGAGCAGTACTTC | CASSRHRTGGKRSYEQYF
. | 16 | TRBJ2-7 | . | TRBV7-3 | TGTGCCAGCAGCTTAACCGGGCTCGAACCGACTTACGAGCAGTACTTC | CASSLTGLEPTYEQYF
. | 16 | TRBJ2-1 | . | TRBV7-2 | TGTGCCAGCAGCCCCGGGGCCTCGAGCTCCTACAATGAGCAGTTCTTC | CASSPGASSSYNEQFF
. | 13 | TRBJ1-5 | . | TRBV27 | TGTGCCAGCTCATGGGAGAGCAATCAGCCCCAGCATTTT | CASSWESNQPQHF
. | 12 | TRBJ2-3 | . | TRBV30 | TGTGCCTGGAGTAGAGGGGCAGATACGCAGTATTTT | CAWSRGADTQYF
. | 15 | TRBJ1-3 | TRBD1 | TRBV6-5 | TGTGCCAGCAGTTCCAGCGGGACAGACCGAAACACCATATATTTT | CASSSSGTDRNTIYF
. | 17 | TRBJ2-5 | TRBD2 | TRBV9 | TGTGCCAGCAGCCCGAGCCTCCTAGCGGGGGGGCCTGAGACCCAGTACTTC | CASSPSLLAGGPETQYF
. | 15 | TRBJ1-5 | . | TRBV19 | TGTGCCAGTAGGCCAGAAATAGGTAGCAATCAGCCCCAGCATTTT | CASRPEIGSNQPQHF
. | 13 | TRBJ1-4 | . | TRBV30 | TGTGCCTGGAGTGTACAGACTAATGAAAAACTGTTTTTT | CAWSVQTNEKLFF
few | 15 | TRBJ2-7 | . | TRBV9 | TGTGCCAGCAGCGTGGGACTGGGAATTTTCCACGAGCAGTACTTC | CASSVGLGIFHEQYF
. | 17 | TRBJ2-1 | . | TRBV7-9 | TGTGCCAGCAGCTTAAGCCCCCTAATGAGCTCCTACAATGAGCAGTTCTTC | CASSLSPLMSSYNEQFF
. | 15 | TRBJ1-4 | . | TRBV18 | TGTGCCAGCTCACCACCGGGGGGAATAAATGAAAAACTGTTTTTT | CASSPPGGINEKLFF